Sequencing of this T cell receptor (beta chain) was carried out in a study of shared clonotypes between healthy human individuals. A remark on this clone: What it binds is not known.

Every donor, a Caucasian adult, lived in Nashville, Tennessee. Trimming removed 4 bases at V and 7 bases at J, with 13 bases between. The CDR3 totals 14 residues. The germline V gene has CDR1 WNHNN and CDR2 SYGVQD (reference sequence). The study's findings and limits: Generally, naive subsets (rather than memory subsets) showed larger estimated richness.

It was at deep level that the assay was run. The assay was immunoSEQ multiplex PCR, and TCRdb's table has in-frame clones only and misses some. The table records under 2,500,000 clones, almost 96% of them present only once. V and J are TRBV10-1 and TRBJ2-2; D is undetermined. Sequenced input: naive CD4+ T cells sorted from blood. Subset specified: CD45RA+ positively selected. The clonotype comes from a young man in good health. The CDR3 sequence: CASSANTQGGELFF. The DNA for the CDR3 is TGCGCCAGCAGTGCGAACACACAAGGCGGGGAGCTGTTTTTT.